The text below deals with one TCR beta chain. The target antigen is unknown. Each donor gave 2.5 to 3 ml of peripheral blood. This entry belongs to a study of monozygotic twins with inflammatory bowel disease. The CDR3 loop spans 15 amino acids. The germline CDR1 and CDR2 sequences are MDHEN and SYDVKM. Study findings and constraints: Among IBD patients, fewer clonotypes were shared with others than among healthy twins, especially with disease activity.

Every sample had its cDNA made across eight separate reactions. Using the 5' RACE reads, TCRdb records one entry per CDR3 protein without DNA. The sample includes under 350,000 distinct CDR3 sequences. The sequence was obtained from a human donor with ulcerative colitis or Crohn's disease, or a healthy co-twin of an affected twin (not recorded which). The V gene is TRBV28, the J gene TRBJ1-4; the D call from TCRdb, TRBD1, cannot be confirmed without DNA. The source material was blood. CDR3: CASSSRRSGPEKLFF.